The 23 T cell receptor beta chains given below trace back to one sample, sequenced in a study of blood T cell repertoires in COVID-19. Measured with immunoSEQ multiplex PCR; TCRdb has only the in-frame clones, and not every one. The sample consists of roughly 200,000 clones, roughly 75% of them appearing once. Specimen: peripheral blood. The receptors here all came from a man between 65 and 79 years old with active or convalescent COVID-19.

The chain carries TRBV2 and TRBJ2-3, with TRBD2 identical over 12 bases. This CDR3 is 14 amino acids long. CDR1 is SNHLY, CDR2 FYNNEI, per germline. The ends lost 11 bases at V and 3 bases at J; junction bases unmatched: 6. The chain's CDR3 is CASLAGGRTDTQYF. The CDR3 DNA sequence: TGTGCCTCCCTAGCGGGGGGGCGAACAGATACGCAGTATTTT.

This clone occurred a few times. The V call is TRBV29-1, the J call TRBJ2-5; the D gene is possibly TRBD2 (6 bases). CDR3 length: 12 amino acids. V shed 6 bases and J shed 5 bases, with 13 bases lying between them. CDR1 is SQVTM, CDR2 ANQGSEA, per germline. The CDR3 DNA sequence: TGCAGCGTGCGACTAGTTGGGGAGACCCAGTACTTC. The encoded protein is CSVRLVGETQYF.

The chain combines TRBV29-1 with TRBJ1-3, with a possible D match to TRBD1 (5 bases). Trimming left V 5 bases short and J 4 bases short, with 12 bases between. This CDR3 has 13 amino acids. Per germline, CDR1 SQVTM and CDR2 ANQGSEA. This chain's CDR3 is CSVLPGWGNTIYF. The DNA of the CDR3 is TGCAGCGTTTTGCCAGGGTGGGGAAACACCATATATTTT.

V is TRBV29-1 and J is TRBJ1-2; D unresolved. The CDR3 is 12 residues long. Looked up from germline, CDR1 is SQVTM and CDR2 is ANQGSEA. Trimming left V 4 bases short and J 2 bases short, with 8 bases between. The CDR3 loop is CSVGEINYGYTF. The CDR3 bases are TGCAGCGTTGGCGAGATAAACTATGGCTACACCTTC.

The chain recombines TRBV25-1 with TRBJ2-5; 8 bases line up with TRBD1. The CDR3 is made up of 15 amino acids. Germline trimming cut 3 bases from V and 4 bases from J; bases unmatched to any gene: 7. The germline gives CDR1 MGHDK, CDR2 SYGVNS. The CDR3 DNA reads TGTGCCAGCAGTGATATGACAGGGGAAGGAGAGACCCAGTACTTC. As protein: CASSDMTGEGETQYF.

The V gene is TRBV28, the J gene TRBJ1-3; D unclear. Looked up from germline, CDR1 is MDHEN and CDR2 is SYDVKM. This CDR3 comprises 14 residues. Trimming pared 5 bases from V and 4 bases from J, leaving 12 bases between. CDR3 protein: CASSPGFYGNTIYF. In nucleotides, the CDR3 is TGTGCCAGCAGTCCAGGATTCTACGGAAACACCATATATTTT.

CDR3 amino acids: CASRQVGGSNQPQHF. The CDR3 region has the DNA TGTGCCAGTAGGCAGGTGGGGGGAAGCAATCAGCCCCAGCATTTT. This sequence joins TRBV19 and TRBJ1-5, with a possible D match to TRBD1 (5 bases). V gave up 6 bases and J gave up 1 base, with 13 bases separating them. The CDR3 has 15 residues. The V gene's germline CDR1 is LNHDA and CDR2 SQIVND (reference sequence).

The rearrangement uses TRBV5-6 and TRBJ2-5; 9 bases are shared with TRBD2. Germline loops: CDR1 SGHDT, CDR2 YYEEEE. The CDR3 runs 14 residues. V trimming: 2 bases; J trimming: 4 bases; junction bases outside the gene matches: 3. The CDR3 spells CASSFPSGAETQYF. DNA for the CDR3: TGTGCCAGCAGCTTTCCTAGCGGGGCAGAGACCCAGTACTTC.

The CDR3 region is CASSQAGTLTGSNYGYTF. For the CDR3, the DNA is TGTGCCAGCAGCCAAGCAGGAACCTTGACAGGGAGTAACTATGGCTACACCTTC. This chain connects TRBV3-1 (or the pseudogene TRBV3-2) to TRBJ1-2; TRBD1 aligns across 7 bases. This CDR3 has 18 residues. The V segment lost 1 base and the J segment 1 base; nucleotides outside the gene matches: 12. Germline V gives CDR1 LGHDT, CDR2 YNNKEL (reference sequence).

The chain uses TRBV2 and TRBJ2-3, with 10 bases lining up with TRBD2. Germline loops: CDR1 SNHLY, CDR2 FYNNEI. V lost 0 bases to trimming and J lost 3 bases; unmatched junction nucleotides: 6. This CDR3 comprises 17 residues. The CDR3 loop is CASSEAQAGGRTDTQYF. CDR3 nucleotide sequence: TGTGCCAGCAGTGAAGCGCAAGCGGGAGGGCGGACAGATACGCAGTATTTT.

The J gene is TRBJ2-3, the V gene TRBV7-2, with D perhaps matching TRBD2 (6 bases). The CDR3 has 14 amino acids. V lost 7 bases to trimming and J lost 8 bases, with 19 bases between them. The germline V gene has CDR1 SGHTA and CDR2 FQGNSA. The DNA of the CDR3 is TGTGCCAGCAACGTTGGCGGGGCCCCGGGTACGCAGTATTTT. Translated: CASNVGGAPGTQYF.

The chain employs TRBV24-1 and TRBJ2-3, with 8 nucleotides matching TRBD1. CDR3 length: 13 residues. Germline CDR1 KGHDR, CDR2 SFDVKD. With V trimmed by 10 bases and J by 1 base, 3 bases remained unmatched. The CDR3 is CATQGAGTDTQYF. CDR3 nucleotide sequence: TGTGCCACGCAGGGGGCGGGCACAGATACGCAGTATTTT.

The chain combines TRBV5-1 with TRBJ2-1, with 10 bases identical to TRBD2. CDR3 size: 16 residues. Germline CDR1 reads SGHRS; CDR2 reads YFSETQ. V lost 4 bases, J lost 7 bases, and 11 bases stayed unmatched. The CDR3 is CASSPVLAGALNEQFF. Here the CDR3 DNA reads TGCGCCAGCAGCCCCGTCCTAGCGGGGGCTTTGAATGAGCAGTTCTTC.

CDR3 in DNA: TGTGCCAGCAGCCCGGGACAGGCCCTCTACAATGAGCAGTTCTTC. Its translation is CASSPGQALYNEQFF. The V and J genes are TRBV14 and TRBJ2-1; 8 bases map to TRBD1. CDR1 SGHDN and CDR2 FVKESK come from the germline V gene. J lost 3 bases, V lost 4 bases, and 5 bases had no gene match. CDR3 length equals 15 residues.

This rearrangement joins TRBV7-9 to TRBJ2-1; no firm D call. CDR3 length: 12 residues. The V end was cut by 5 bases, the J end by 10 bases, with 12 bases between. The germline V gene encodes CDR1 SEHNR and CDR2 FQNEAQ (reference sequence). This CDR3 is CASSPGAREQFF. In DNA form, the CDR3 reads TGTGCCAGCAGCCCCGGTGCTAGGGAGCAGTTCTTC.

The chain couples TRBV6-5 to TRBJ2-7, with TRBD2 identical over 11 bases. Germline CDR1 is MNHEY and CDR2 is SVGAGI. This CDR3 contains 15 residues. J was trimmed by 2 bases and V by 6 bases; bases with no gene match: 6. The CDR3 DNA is TGTGCCAGCAGAAAACTAGCGGGAGTGCCCTACGAGCAGTACTTC. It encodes CASRKLAGVPYEQYF.

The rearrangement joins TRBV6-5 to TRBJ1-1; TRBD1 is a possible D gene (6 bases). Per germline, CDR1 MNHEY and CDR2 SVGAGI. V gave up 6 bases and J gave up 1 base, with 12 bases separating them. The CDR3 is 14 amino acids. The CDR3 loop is CASSRTRGNTEAFF. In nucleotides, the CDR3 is TGTGCCAGCAGCCGTACCAGGGGGAACACTGAAGCTTTCTTT.

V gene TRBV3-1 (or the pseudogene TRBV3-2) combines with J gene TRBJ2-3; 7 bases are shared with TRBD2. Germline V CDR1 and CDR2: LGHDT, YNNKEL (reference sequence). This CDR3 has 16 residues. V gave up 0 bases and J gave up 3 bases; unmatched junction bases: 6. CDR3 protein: CASSQDSGASTDTQYF. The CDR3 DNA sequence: TGTGCCAGCAGCCAAGACAGCGGGGCGTCTACAGATACGCAGTATTTT.

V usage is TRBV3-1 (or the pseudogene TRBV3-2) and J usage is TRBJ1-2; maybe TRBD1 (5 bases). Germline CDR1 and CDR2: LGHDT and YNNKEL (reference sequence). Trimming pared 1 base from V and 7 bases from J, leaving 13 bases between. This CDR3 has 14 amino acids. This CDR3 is CASSQGGGNGGYTF. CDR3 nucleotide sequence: TGTGCCAGCAGCCAAGGGGGGGGTAACGGTGGCTACACCTTC.

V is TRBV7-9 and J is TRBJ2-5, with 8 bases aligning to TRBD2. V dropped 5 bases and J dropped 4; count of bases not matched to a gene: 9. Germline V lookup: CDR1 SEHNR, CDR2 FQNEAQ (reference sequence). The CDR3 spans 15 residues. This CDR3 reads CASSAEGLAGETQYF. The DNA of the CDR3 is TGTGCCAGCAGCGCGGAAGGACTAGCCGGAGAGACCCAGTACTTC.

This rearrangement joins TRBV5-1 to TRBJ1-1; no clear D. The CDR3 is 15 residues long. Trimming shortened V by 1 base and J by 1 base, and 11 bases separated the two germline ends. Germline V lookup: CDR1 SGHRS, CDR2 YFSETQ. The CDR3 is CASSLNQLANTEAFF. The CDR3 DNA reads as TGCGCCAGCAGCTTGAATCAACTCGCGAACACTGAAGCTTTCTTT.

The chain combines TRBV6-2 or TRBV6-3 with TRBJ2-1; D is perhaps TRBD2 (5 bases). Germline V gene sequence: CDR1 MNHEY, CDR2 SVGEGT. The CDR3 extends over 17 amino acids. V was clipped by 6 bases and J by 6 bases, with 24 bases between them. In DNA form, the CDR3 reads TGTGCCAGCAGCGCTGGGATGTTAGCGAGGGCTTCCAATGAGCAGTTCTTC. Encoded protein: CASSAGMLARASNEQFF.

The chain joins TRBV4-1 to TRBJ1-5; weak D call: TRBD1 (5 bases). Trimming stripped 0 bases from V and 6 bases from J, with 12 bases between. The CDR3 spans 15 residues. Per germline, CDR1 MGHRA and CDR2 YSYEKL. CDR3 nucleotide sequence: TGCGCCAGCAGCCAAGATCGGCAGGGCGGTCAGCCCCAGCATTTT. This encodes CASSQDRQGGQPQHF.